Shown below are 9 T cell receptor beta chains from a single sample sequenced in a study of T cells after yellow fever vaccination. TCRdb re-called the 5' RACE reads with MiXCR, one entry per CDR3 protein. The data show about 400,000 distinct CDR3 sequences, roughly 6.1% seen once. The sequenced sample was PBMCs, obtained 5 days after the yellow fever booster vaccination. The receptors stem from a man aged 25-40 years who received the YFV17D yellow fever vaccine.

This clonotype occurred a few times. This sequence joins TRBV7-3 and TRBJ2-3; 8 positions match TRBD1. Germline-derived CDR1 and CDR2 are SGHTA and FQGTGA. This CDR3 has 15 residues. The J segment lost 1 base and the V segment lost 5 bases, leaving 5 bases of the junction unmatched. The CDR3 coding sequence is TGTGCCAGCAGCCCGGACAGGGTGGGCACAGATACGCAGTATTTT. It specifies CASSPDRVGTDTQYF.

The V call is TRBV7-2, the J call TRBJ2-1; D is perhaps TRBD1 (5 bases). CDR1 is SGHTA and CDR2 is FQGNSA in the germline V gene. The length of the CDR3 is 15 residues. V was cut by 4 bases and J by 6 bases, with 16 bases left in between. The CDR3 sequence is CASSSQGGPFNEQFF. CDR3 nucleotide sequence: TGTGCCAGCAGCTCCCAGGGTGGCCCTTTCAATGAGCAGTTCTTC.

This clonotype came up a few times. The CDR3 DNA reads TGTGCCAGCAGCTTAGAGCGGCAGGCGGTCCCTCAGTACTTC. Its protein product is CASSLERQAVPQYF. This rearrangement joins TRBV7-2 to TRBJ2-4, with D possibly being TRBD2 (5 bases). CDR1 and CDR2 from the germline V gene are SGHTA and FQGNSA. The V end lost 1 base, the J end lost 12 bases, and 16 bases lay between the germline ends. The CDR3 contains 14 residues.

This chain connects TRBV12-3 or TRBV12-4 to TRBJ2-1; D is ambiguous. The CDR3 length is 14 residues. V lost 1 base, J lost 2 bases, and 6 bases lay in between. CDR3 DNA sequence: TGTGCCAGCAGTTTAGAGGCGACCTACAATGAGCAGTTCTTC. This gives the protein CASSLEATYNEQFF.

This clonotype turned up a few times. The chain carries TRBV20-1 and TRBJ2-5, with TRBD2 as a possible D gene (5 bases). There are 14 residues in the CDR3. Germline V gene sequence: CDR1 DFQATT, CDR2 SNEGSKA (reference sequence). CDR3 protein: CRPESSGLQETQYF. DNA for the CDR3: TGCAGACCCGAGTCGTCGGGATTACAAGAGACCCAGTACTTC.

The sample holds a few counts of this clonotype. The rearrangement joins TRBV11-2 to TRBJ2-4; 11 positions agree with TRBD2. Germline assignment: CDR1 SGHAT and CDR2 FQNNGV. The V gene end was trimmed by 1 base and the J gene end by 0 bases; junction bases not matched to a gene: 11. This CDR3 comprises 20 residues. CDR3 DNA: TGTGCCAGCAGCTTAGTCCCGGCTAGCGGGAGGAAAGAAGCCAAAAACATTCAGTACTTC. It yields the protein CASSLVPASGRKEAKNIQYF.

This clonotype was detected a few times. This chain joins TRBV4-3 and TRBJ2-1, with D unclear. CDR1 is LGHNA, CDR2 YSLEER, per germline. This CDR3 has 15 amino acids. Deletions cut 1 base from V and 15 bases from J, with 22 bases between. The CDR3 spells CASSQVPSGGDGLFF. The CDR3 coding sequence is TGCGCCAGCAGCCAAGTCCCGTCGGGTGGGGATGGTCTGTTCTTC.

CDR3 region: CASSRGGLAGTEQFF. CDR3 coding DNA: TGTGCCAGCAGTCGAGGTGGGCTAGCGGGAACTGAGCAGTTCTTC. The chain carries TRBV25-1 and TRBJ2-1, with 9 bases matching TRBD2. V lost 5 bases, J lost 9 bases, and 11 bases stayed unmatched. Germline V gene data show CDR1 as MGHDK and CDR2 as SYGVNS. The CDR3 contains 15 residues. Filled out from reference TRBV25-1 and TRBJ2-1, the complete variable domain reads EADIYQTPRYLVIGTGKKITLECSQTMGHDKMYWYQQDPGMELHLIHYSYGVNSTEKGDLSSESTVSRIRTEHFPLTLESARPSHTSQYLCASSRGGLAGTEQFFGPGTRLTVL.

The V and J genes are TRBV11-3 and TRBJ1-6; D ambiguous. V dropped 5 bases and J dropped 7 bases, with 9 bases sitting between them. CDR3 length: 13 amino acids. Germline CDR1 reads SGHNT; CDR2 reads YENEEA. CDR3 amino acids: CASSENRNSPLHF. In DNA form, the CDR3 reads TGTGCCAGCAGCGAAAACAGAAATTCACCCCTCCACTTT.